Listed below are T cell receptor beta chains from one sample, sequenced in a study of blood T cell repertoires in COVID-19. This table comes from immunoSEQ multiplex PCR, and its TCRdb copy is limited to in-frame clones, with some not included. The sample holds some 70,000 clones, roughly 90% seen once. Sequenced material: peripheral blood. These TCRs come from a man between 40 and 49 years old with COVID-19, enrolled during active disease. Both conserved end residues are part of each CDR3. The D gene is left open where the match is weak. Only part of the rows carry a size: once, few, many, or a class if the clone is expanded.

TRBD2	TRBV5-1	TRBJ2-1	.	CASSKLAGAYNEQFF	TGCGCCAGCAGCAAACTAGCGGGGGCCTACAATGAGCAGTTCTTC
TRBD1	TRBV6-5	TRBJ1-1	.	CASGSSGGVTEAFF	TGTGCCAGCGGATCCTCAGGGGGCGTCACTGAAGCTTTCTTT
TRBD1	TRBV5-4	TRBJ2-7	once	CASSSIQGGYEQYF	TGTGCCAGCAGCTCGATACAGGGGGGATACGAGCAGTACTTC
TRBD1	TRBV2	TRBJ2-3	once	CASIRDRGSADTQYF	TGTGCCAGCATCAGGGACAGGGGGTCGGCAGATACGCAGTATTTT
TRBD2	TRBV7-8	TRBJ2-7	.	CASSPRLAGGPYEQYF	TGTGCCAGCAGCCCGCGTTTAGCGGGGGGGCCGTACGAGCAGTACTTC
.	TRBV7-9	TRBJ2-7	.	CASSRRAGREQYF	TGTGCCAGCAGCCGTCGCGCGGGGCGTGAGCAGTACTTC
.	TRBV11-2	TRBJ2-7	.	CASSLAGVPYEQYF	TGTGCCAGCAGCTTAGCGGGAGTTCCCTACGAGCAGTACTTC
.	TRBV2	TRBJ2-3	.	CAGRGPRSDTQYF	TGTGCTGGGCGGGGGCCTCGATCGGATACGCAGTATTTT
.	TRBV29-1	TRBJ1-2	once	CSVEGGADNYGYTF	TGCAGCGTTGAAGGAGGTGCAGATAACTATGGCTACACCTTC
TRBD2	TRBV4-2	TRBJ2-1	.	CASSQDPLRSGGANEQFF	TGTGCCAGCAGCCAAGACCCACTTAGGAGCGGGGGGGCCAATGAGCAGTTCTTC
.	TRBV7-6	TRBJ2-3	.	CASSLSGGDTDTQYF	TGTGCCAGCAGCTTATCCGGCGGGGACACAGATACGCAGTATTTT
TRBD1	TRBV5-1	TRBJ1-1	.	CASRQRGTENLAYPEAFF	TGCGCCAGCAGGCAACGCGGGACAGAAAACCTCGCTTACCCTGAAGCTTTCTTT
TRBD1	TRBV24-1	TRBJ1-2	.	CATHPRTGGDGYTF	TGTGCCACCCACCCCCGGACAGGGGGCGATGGCTACACCTTC
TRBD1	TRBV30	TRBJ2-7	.	CAHRQGAGYEQYF	TGTGCCCACAGGCAGGGGGCTGGCTACGAGCAGTACTTC
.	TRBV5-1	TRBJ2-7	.	CASRYRLSSYEQYF	TGCGCCAGCAGGTACCGTCTGAGCTCCTACGAGCAGTACTTC
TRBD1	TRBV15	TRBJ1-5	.	CATSRDRSNQPQHF	TGTGCCACCAGCAGGGACAGGTCCAATCAGCCCCAGCATTTT
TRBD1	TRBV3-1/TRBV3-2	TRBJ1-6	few	CASSQERTGGNPLHF	TGTGCCAGCAGCCAAGAGAGGACAGGGGGCAATCCCCTCCACTTT
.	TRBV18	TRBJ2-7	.	CASSPRDFYEQYF	TGTGCCAGCTCACCTCGGGACTTCTACGAGCAGTACTTC
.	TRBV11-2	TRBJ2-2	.	CASSRKGPNTGELFF	TGTGCCAGCAGCCGGAAGGGGCCGAACACCGGGGAGCTGTTTTTT
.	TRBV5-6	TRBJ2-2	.	CASSRDTSGAGELFF	TGTGCCAGCAGCAGGGACACATCGGGCGCCGGGGAGCTGTTTTTT
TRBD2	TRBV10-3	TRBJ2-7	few	CAISGTQLGLGSYEQYF	TGTGCCATCAGTGGGACACAGTTGGGACTAGGATCCTACGAGCAGTACTTC
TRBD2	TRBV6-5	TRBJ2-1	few	CASSSPSGAYNEQFF	TGTGCCAGCAGTTCTCCTAGCGGGGCCTACAATGAGCAGTTCTTC
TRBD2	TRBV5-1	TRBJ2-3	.	CASRSRGGVTDTQYF	TGCGCCAGCAGAAGTAGGGGAGGGGTCACAGATACGCAGTATTTT
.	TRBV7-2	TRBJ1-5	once	CASSLGEVGVVPQHF	TGTGCCAGCAGCTTAGGGGAGGTAGGGGTGGTTCCCCAGCATTTT
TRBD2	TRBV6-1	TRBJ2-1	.	CASSEFRGGWNEQFF	TGTGCCAGCAGTGAATTCCGGGGGGGCTGGAATGAGCAGTTCTTC
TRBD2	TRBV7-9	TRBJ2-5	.	CASRIAGEETQYF	TGTGCCAGCAGAATAGCGGGGGAAGAGACCCAGTACTTC
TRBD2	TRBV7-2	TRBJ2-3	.	CASSSYLRGGRFRTDTQYF	TGTGCCAGCAGCTCCTATCTGCGGGGGGGCCGGTTTCGCACAGATACGCAGTATTTT
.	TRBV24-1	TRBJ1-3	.	CATSDGTAIGNTIYF	TGTGCCACCAGTGATGGGACTGCGATTGGAAACACCATATATTTT